The rows below give T cell receptor beta chains drawn from one sample of a study of CD8 T cells in Susac syndrome. TCRdb recomputed calls from the immunoSEQ multiplex PCR reads with MiXCR, one row per CDR3 protein. Altogether roughly 130,000 distinct CDR3 sequences are present, roughly 95% being singletons, with the ten largest covering 0.09% to 0.15%. Sequenced: CD4+ T cells from PBMCs. The receptors derive from a human donor in good health. Both conserved end residues are part of each CDR3. The D gene is left open where the match is weak. The size entry is marked missing in some rows and otherwise reads once, few, many or a size class.

>TRBJ2-5|TRBV29-1|TRBD2|-
TGCAGCGTCGGAGCGGGAGTAAAGGAGACCCAGTACTTC
CSVGAGVKETQYF
>TRBJ2-6|TRBV15|-|-
TGTGCCACCAGCAGAGGGGAGAGCTCTGGGGCCAACGTCCTGACTTTC
CATSRGESSGANVLTF
>TRBJ2-2|TRBV19|TRBD2|-
TGTGCCATCGGACTAGCGGGACGTGCCGGGGAGCTGTTTTTT
CAIGLAGRAGELFF
>TRBJ1-2|TRBV3-1|-|-
TGTGCCAGCAGCCCTCGGCTGGAAGGTGGCTACACCTTC
CASSPRLEGGYTF
>TRBJ2-2|TRBV6-2/TRBV6-3|-|once
TGTGCCAGCAGCCCTCTATACACCGGGGAGCTGTTTTTT
CASSPLYTGELFF
>TRBJ1-5|TRBV20-1|-|once
TGCAGTGCTAGCTCAGGGAACAGCAATCAGCCCCAGCATTTT
CSASSGNSNQPQHF
>TRBJ2-5|TRBV28|-|-
TGTGCCAGCCGGGGACTGGTGGGAGAGACCCAGTACTTC
CASRGLVGETQYF
>TRBJ2-7|TRBV3-1|-|-
TGTGCCAGCACGGGCGGCATTACCGACGAGCAGTACTTC
CASTGGITDEQYF
>TRBJ1-1|TRBV28|-|once
TGTGCCAGCAGGGGGTCGGCGGCTGAAGCTTTCTTT
CASRGSAAEAFF
>TRBJ1-5|TRBV28|TRBD1|once
TGTGCCAGCACCCAGACAGGGTTTAACAATCAGCCCCAGCATTTT
CASTQTGFNNQPQHF
>TRBJ1-2|TRBV27|-|once
TGTGCCAGCAGTTCCGCAGGGGAGGGCTACACCTTC
CASSSAGEGYTF
>TRBJ2-3|TRBV30|TRBD2|-
TGTGCCTGGAGCGTCGTGAGGACTAGCGGGAGGGCGGATACGCAGTATTTT
CAWSVVRTSGRADTQYF
>TRBJ2-1|TRBV25-1|-|-
TGTGCCAGCAGTGGCTGGGGGACACAGCGAAGTGAGCAGTTCTTC
CASSGWGTQRSEQFF
>TRBJ1-1|TRBV29-1|TRBD1|-
TGCAGCGTTCTCGACAGGGGCATGAACACTGAAGCTTTCTTT
CSVLDRGMNTEAFF
>TRBJ1-5|TRBV6-5|-|-
TGTGCCAGCAGCCTGCACGGGTGGGGTCAGCCCCAGCATTTT
CASSLHGWGQPQHF
>TRBJ2-1|TRBV5-1|-|-
TGCGCCAGCAGCTTGACCCCGGGACTGTCCTACAATGAGCAGTTCTTC
CASSLTPGLSYNEQFF
>TRBJ2-3|TRBV29-1|-|-
TGCAGCGTTGGAGCTCAACCGAGCACAGATACGCAGTATTTT
CSVGAQPSTDTQYF
>TRBJ2-5|TRBV20-1|-|-
TGCAGTGCTGGTCACAGGGTCGGCCAAGAGACCCAGTACTTC
CSAGHRVGQETQYF
>TRBJ2-7|TRBV7-6|-|-
TGTGCCAGCAGCTTAATGTCACAGGGTACCTTCTCCTACGAGCAGTACTTC
CASSLMSQGTFSYEQYF
>TRBJ1-3|TRBV27|-|-
TGTGCCAGCAGGACGAGCTCTGGAAACACCATATATTTT
CASRTSSGNTIYF
>TRBJ2-6|TRBV23-1|-|-
TGCGCCGCAGGACAGTCTGGGGCCAACGTCCTGACTTTC
CAAGQSGANVLTF
>TRBJ2-7|TRBV29-1|-|-
TGCAGCGTTCAGGGGGGTTCCTACGAGCAGTACTTC
CSVQGGSYEQYF
>TRBJ1-2|TRBV28|-|-
TGTGCCTCCAGCGGGACTGTCTATGGCTACACCTTC
CASSGTVYGYTF
>TRBJ2-5|TRBV7-2|-|-
TGTGCCAGCAGCTTAGCCGGTTGGGGGGCACGTAGCGAAGAGACCCAGTACTTC
CASSLAGWGARSEETQYF
>TRBJ2-2|TRBV4-2|-|-
TGTGCCAGCAGCCAAGGGATGGGTGCGAACACCGGGGAGCTGTTTTTT
CASSQGMGANTGELFF
>TRBJ2-7|TRBV3-1|-|-
TGTGCCAGCAGCCAAGGGGGGACGGAGCAGTACTTC
CASSQGGTEQYF
>TRBJ2-7|TRBV18|-|-
TGTGCCAGCTCTGCTGGGGGGTACCCCTACGAGCAGTACTTC
CASSAGGYPYEQYF
>TRBJ2-5|TRBV25-1|-|-
TGTGCCAGCAGTGACTTCTGGCTAGGCAGACCTCAAGAGACCCAGTACTTC
CASSDFWLGRPQETQYF
>TRBJ2-1|TRBV19|-|-
TGTGCCAGTAGTACACTGGACAGCCTAAATGAGCAGTTCTTC
CASSTLDSLNEQFF
>TRBJ1-5|TRBV7-9|TRBD1|-
TGTGCCAGCAGCTCGACAGGGATTAGCAATCAGCCCCAGCATTTT
CASSSTGISNQPQHF
>TRBJ2-5|TRBV29-1|-|-
TGCAGCGTTGGCTCGGCGGGGGCCCAAGAGACCCAGTACTTC
CSVGSAGAQETQYF
>TRBJ2-7|TRBV6-5|-|-
TGTGCCAGCAGCTTCAGGGAGTGGTCTTACGAGCAGTACTTC
CASSFREWSYEQYF
>TRBJ1-5|TRBV7-9|-|-
TGTGCCAGCAGCTACGGGACGGTGGGCAATCAGCCCCAGCATTTT
CASSYGTVGNQPQHF
>TRBJ1-2|TRBV7-2|TRBD1|-
TGTGCCAGCAGTTACGACAGGGGGCAGTATGGCTACACCTTC
CASSYDRGQYGYTF
>TRBJ2-7|TRBV6-2/TRBV6-3|-|-
TGTGCCAGCAGTTACTCCCCGGGCAGGACTTTCTACGAGCAGTACTTC
CASSYSPGRTFYEQYF
>TRBJ1-5|TRBV9|-|-
TGTGCCAGCAGCGTAGATGTCGGGTTTAATCAGCCCCAGCATTTT
CASSVDVGFNQPQHF
>TRBJ2-1|TRBV5-4|-|-
TGTGCCAGCAGCTGGACCGCTAGCGTGGAGCAGTTCTTC
CASSWTASVEQFF
>TRBJ2-7|TRBV29-1|-|-
TGCAGCGTAATGACAGTTTACTCCTACGAGCAGTACTTC
CSVMTVYSYEQYF
>TRBJ2-6|TRBV2|-|-
TGTGCCAGCAGTGACTCGACCTCTGGGGCCAACGTCCTGACTTTC
CASSDSTSGANVLTF
>TRBJ1-1|TRBV12-3/TRBV12-4|-|-
TGTGCCAGCAGTTTAGGTCTTCAAAACACTGAAGCTTTCTTT
CASSLGLQNTEAFF
>TRBJ1-4|TRBV16|TRBD1|once
TGTGCCAGCAGCCAACCGGACAGGGGGGATGAAAAACTGTTTTTT
CASSQPDRGDEKLFF
>TRBJ1-4|TRBV25-1|-|-
TGTGCCAGCAGTGATGTTCAGGGTCTTGGTGAAAAACTGTTTTTT
CASSDVQGLGEKLFF
>TRBJ1-1|TRBV10-3|-|-
TGTGCCATCAGTGAGTCTTGGCTGACGAACACTGAAGCTTTCTTT
CAISESWLTNTEAFF
>TRBJ2-6|TRBV11-2|TRBD1|-
TGTGCCAGCAGCGGGACAGCTTACTCTGGGGCCAACGTCCTGACTTTC
CASSGTAYSGANVLTF
>TRBJ2-5|TRBV27|TRBD1|-
TGTGCCAGCAGTTTATTGAGGGGGCGCGAGACCCAGTACTTC
CASSLLRGRETQYF
>TRBJ2-3|TRBV5-1|TRBD2|-
TGCGCCAGCAGCAACAGCGGGGCGAGCACAGATACGCAGTATTTT
CASSNSGASTDTQYF
>TRBJ2-3|TRBV29-1|TRBD2|-
TGCAGCGTCGAACTAGCGGGAATGGATACGCAGTATTTT
CSVELAGMDTQYF
>TRBJ2-7|TRBV2|TRBD2|once
TGTGCCAGCAGTCTGCGGGGGGGGTACGAGCAGTACTTC
CASSLRGGYEQYF
>TRBJ2-6|TRBV7-2|TRBD1|-
TGTGCCAGCAGCGGAGGACAGGGATCTGGGGCCAACGTCCTGACTTTC
CASSGGQGSGANVLTF
>TRBJ2-5|TRBV5-4|TRBD2|-
TGTGCCAGCAGCCAGACTAGCGGGAACCAAGAGACCCAGTACTTC
CASSQTSGNQETQYF
>TRBJ1-5|TRBV9|-|-
TGTGCCAGCACCCCTCGGGGCTTACAAGGCGAGCCCCAGCATTTT
CASTPRGLQGEPQHF
>TRBJ2-7|TRBV28|-|-
TGTGCCAGCGGGTTCTCCTACGAGCAGTACTTC
CASGFSYEQYF
>TRBJ1-3|TRBV7-6|TRBD1|-
TGTGCCAGCAGCGCTCAACAGGGGAAAACTGGAAACACCATATATTTT
CASSAQQGKTGNTIYF